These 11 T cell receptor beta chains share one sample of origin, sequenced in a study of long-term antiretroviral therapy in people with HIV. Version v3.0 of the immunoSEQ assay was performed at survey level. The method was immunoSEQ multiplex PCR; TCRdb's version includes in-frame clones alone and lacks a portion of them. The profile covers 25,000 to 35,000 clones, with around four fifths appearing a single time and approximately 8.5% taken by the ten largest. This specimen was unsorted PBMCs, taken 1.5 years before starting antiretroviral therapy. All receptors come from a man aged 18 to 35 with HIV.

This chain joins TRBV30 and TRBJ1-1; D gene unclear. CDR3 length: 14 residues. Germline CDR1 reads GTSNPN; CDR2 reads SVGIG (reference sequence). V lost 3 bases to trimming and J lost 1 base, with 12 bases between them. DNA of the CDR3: TGTGCCTGGAGCAATGTGTTGGGGAACACTGAAGCTTTCTTT. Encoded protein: CAWSNVLGNTEAFF.

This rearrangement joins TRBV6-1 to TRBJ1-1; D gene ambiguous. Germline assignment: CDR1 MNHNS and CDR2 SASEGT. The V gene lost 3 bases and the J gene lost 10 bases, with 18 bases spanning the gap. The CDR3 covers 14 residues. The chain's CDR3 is CASSDLNELRRAFF. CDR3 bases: TGTGCCAGCAGTGATCTGAACGAACTCAGAAGAGCTTTCTTT.

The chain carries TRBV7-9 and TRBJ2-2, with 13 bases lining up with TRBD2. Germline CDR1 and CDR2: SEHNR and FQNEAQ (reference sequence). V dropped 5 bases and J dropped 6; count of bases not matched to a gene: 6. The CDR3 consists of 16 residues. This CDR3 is CASSAPGLAGSGELFF. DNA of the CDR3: TGTGCCAGCAGCGCACCGGGACTAGCGGGATCCGGGGAGCTGTTTTTT.

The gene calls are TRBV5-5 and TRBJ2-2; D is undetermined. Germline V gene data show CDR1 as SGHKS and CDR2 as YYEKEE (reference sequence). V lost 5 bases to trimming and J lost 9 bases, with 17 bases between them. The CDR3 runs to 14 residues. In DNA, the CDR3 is TGTGCCAGCAGGGCGGTTGGACGGAGTTGGGAGCTGTTTTTT. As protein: CASRAVGRSWELFF.

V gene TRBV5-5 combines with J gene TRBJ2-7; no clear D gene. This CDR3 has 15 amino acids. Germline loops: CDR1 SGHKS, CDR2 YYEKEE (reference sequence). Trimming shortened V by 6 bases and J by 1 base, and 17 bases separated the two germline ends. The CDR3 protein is CASNFWAGRSYEQYF. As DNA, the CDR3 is TGTGCCAGCAATTTCTGGGCAGGTCGATCCTACGAGCAGTACTTC.

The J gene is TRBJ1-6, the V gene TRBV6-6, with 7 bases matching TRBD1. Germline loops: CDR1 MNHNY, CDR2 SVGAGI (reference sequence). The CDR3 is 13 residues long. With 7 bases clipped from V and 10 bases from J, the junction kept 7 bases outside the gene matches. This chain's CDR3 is CASNTGALSPLHF. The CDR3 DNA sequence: TGTGCCAGCAATACAGGGGCCTTGTCACCCCTCCACTTT.

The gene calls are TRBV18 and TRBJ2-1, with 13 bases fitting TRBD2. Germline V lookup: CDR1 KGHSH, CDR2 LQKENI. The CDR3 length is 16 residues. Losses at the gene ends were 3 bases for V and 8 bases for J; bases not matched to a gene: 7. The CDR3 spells CASSPVTSGGAHEQFF. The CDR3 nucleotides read TGTGCCAGCTCACCCGTAACTAGCGGGGGGGCCCATGAGCAGTTCTTC.

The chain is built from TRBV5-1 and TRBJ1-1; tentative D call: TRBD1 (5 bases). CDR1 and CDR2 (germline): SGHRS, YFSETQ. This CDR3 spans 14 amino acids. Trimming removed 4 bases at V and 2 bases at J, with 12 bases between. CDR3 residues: CASSRGDGNTEAFF. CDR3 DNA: TGCGCCAGCAGCCGCGGGGACGGCAACACTGAAGCTTTCTTT.

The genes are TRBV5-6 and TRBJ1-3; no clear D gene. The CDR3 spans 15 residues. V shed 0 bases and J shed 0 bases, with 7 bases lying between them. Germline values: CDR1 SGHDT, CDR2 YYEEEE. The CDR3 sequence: CASSLGLSSGNTIYF. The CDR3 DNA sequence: TGTGCCAGCAGCTTGGGTCTGTCCTCTGGAAACACCATATATTTT.

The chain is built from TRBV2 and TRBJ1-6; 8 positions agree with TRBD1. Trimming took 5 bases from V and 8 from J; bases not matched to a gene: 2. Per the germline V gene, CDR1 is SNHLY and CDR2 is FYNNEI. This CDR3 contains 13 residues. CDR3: CASSTGGDSPLHF. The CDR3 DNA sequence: TGTGCCAGCAGTACAGGGGGAGATTCACCCCTCCACTTT.

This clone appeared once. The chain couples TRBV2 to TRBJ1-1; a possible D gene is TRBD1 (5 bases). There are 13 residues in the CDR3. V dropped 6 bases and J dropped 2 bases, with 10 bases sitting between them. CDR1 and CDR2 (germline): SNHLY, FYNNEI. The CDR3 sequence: CASSGQGNTEAFF. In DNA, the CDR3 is TGTGCCAGCAGCGGGCAGGGAAACACTGAAGCTTTCTTT.